What follows are 4 T cell receptor beta chains derived from one specimen sequenced in a study of blood T cell repertoires in COVID-19. Clones were sequenced by immunoSEQ multiplex PCR, and TCRdb holds only the in-frame ones, with some missing. The repertoire holds approximately 450,000 clones, approximately 90% seen once, with around 4.4% in the top ten. Sequencing was performed on peripheral blood. The source of these receptors is a woman younger than 45 with acute or convalescent COVID-19.

About this clone itself: Relative to the germline gene, one junction end is altered; a read error may explain this. The CDR3 sequence: CTSSRTSGVYNEQFF. DNA of the CDR3: TGTACCAGCAGCCGGACTAGCGGGGTATACAATGAGCAGTTCTTC. The chain joins TRBV7-3 to TRBJ2-1, with 12 bases that match TRBD2. The CDR3 runs to 15 residues. The V gene's germline CDR1 is SGHTA and CDR2 FQGTGA.

The V call is TRBV5-6, the J call TRBJ1-1; D gene ambiguous. Trimming cost V 6 bases and J 0 bases, with 18 bases left between them. The CDR3 extends over 16 amino acids. Germline CDR1 reads SGHDT; CDR2 reads YYEEEE. The CDR3 loop is CASTPEAGRMNTEAFF. For the CDR3, the DNA is TGTGCCAGCACCCCAGAGGCGGGCAGGATGAACACTGAAGCTTTCTTT.

The genes are TRBV27 and TRBJ2-3, with D possibly being TRBD1 (6 bases). V was clipped by 7 bases and J by 4 bases, with 15 bases between them. CDR1 and CDR2 from the germline V gene are MNHEY and SMNVEV (reference sequence). The CDR3 is 14 amino acids. CDR3 region: CASTAQGQPDTQYF. CDR3 DNA sequence: TGTGCCAGCACTGCCCAGGGGCAACCAGATACGCAGTATTTT.

V gene TRBV10-2 combines with J gene TRBJ2-7; 9 positions match TRBD1. J gave up 3 bases and V 4 bases, and 4 bases lay outside the gene matches. The CDR3 has 14 amino acids. Germline V CDR1 and CDR2: WSHSY, SAAADI. The DNA for the CDR3 is TGCGCCAGCAGTGGGGACAGGGCGTTCTACGAGCAGTACTTC. Translating gives CASSGDRAFYEQYF.